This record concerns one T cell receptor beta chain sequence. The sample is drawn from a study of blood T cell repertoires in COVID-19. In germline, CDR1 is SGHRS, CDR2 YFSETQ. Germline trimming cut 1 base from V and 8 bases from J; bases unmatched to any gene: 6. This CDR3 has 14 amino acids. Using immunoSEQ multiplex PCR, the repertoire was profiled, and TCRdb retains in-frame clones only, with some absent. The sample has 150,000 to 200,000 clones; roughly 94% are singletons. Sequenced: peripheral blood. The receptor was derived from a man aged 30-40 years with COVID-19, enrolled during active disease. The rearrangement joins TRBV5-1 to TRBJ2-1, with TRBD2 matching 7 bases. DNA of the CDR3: TGCGCCAGCAGCTTGCCTAGCGGCAAGGATGAGCAGTTCTTC. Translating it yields CASSLPSGKDEQFF.